A single sample gave rise to the 30 T cell receptor beta chains below, sequenced in a study of cytomegalovirus exposure and HLA in healthy donors. PCR employed 60 Vbeta and 13 Jbeta primers. TCRdb's table, derived via immunoSEQ multiplex PCR, lists solely in-frame clones and lacks some. The sample has fewer than 250,000 clones, around 75% seen once; the top ten hold 3% to 3.5%. The sample comprised PBMCs. The receptor source for this set is a woman aged 25 to 39 in good health and CMV-seropositive.

The gene calls are TRBV13 and TRBJ2-7; TRBD2 agrees at 8 bases. V shed 3 bases and J 0 bases; nucleotides not matched to a gene: 1. Looked up from germline, CDR1 is PRHDT and CDR2 is FYEKMQ (reference sequence). The CDR3 has 14 residues. The CDR3 spells CASSFSGISYEQYF. The CDR3 DNA reads as TGTGCCAGCAGCTTTAGCGGGATCTCCTACGAGCAGTACTTC.

The chain uses TRBV28 and TRBJ2-5, with TRBD1 matching 9 bases. This CDR3 has 15 amino acids. The trim removed 5 bases at V and 7 bases at J, leaving 11 bases unmatched. CDR1 MDHEN and CDR2 SYDVKM come from the germline V gene. CDR3 protein: CASSAQQGAQGTQYF. For the CDR3, the DNA is TGTGCCAGCAGTGCGCAACAGGGGGCGCAGGGGACCCAGTACTTC.

This rearrangement joins TRBV4-1 to TRBJ1-1, with 8 bases fitting TRBD1. The CDR3 extends over 15 amino acids. CDR1 is MGHRA and CDR2 is YSYEKL in the germline V gene. Trimming removed 4 bases from V and 8 bases from J; junction bases left unmatched: 12. CDR3 amino acids: CASSLNSGGAGEAFF. The CDR3 bases are TGCGCCAGCAGCCTAAACTCAGGGGGCGCGGGGGAAGCTTTCTTT.

CDR3 amino acids: CASTWTGGAYEQYF. DNA of the CDR3: TGTGCCAGCACTTGGACAGGGGGAGCCTACGAGCAGTACTTC. The gene calls are TRBV6-1 and TRBJ2-7; 10 nucleotides align to TRBD1. The V segment lost 7 bases and the J segment 2 bases; nucleotides outside the gene matches: 5. From germline, CDR1 is MNHNS and CDR2 SASEGT. This CDR3 is 14 amino acids long.

The chain couples TRBV27 to TRBJ1-6; D unresolved. The V end lost 5 bases, the J end lost 8 bases, and 13 bases lay between the germline ends. The CDR3 is 14 residues long. CDR1 and CDR2 (germline): MNHEY, SMNVEV (reference sequence). In DNA, the CDR3 is TGTGCCAGCAGTGGCGGGCAGAACGATTCACCCCTCCACTTT. Translation: CASSGGQNDSPLHF.

The gene calls are TRBV19 and TRBJ2-1; 14 bases map to TRBD2. The germline V gene has CDR1 LNHDA and CDR2 SQIVND (reference sequence). The CDR3 contains 18 residues. J gave up 0 bases and V 7 bases, and 8 bases lay outside the gene matches. The CDR3 sequence: CASIGLAGGRSSYNEQFF. DNA of the CDR3: TGTGCCAGTATTGGACTAGCGGGAGGTCGCTCCTCCTACAATGAGCAGTTCTTC. The full variable domain, its missing parts supplied by reference TRBV19 and TRBJ2-1, is DGGITQSPKYLFRKEGQNVTLSCEQNLNHDAMYWYRQDPGQGLRLIYYSQIVNDFQKGDIAEGYSVSREKKESFPLTVTSAQKNPTAFYLCASIGLAGGRSSYNEQFFGPGTRLTVL.

This chain joins TRBV5-4 and TRBJ2-2, with a tentative D call TRBD2 (5 bases). This CDR3 has 16 amino acids. Germline V gene sequence: CDR1 SGHNT, CDR2 YYREEE (reference sequence). Trimming took off 3 bases at V and 1 base at J, with 13 bases between the two ends. For the CDR3, the DNA is TGTGCCAGCAGCTCGCCCGAGCGGAAGAACACCGGGGAGCTGTTTTTT. This gives the protein CASSSPERKNTGELFF.

There are a few counts of this clone. The chain employs TRBV28 and TRBJ2-7; 9 nucleotides match TRBD1. Germline V CDR1 and CDR2: MDHEN, SYDVKM. The CDR3 runs to 17 residues. J was trimmed by 3 bases and V by 5 bases; bases with no gene match: 14. The CDR3 region is CASSPLGRDRAYYEQYF. In DNA, the CDR3 is TGTGCCAGCAGTCCGTTGGGGAGGGACAGGGCTTACTACGAGCAGTACTTC.

Here the CDR3 reads CASSLTGRPSSIGGYGYTF. In DNA form, the CDR3 reads TGTGCCAGCAGCTTGACAGGACGCCCGTCGTCGATCGGTGGCTATGGCTACACCTTC. J is TRBJ1-2 and V is TRBV5-8; perhaps TRBD1 as D (5 bases). V was shortened by 1 base and J by 4 bases, with 26 bases between the two germline ends. This CDR3 contains 19 residues. CDR1 SGHTS and CDR2 YDEGEE come from the germline V gene.

The V call is TRBV18, the J call TRBJ1-1, with a weak D call TRBD1 (5 bases). This CDR3 has 15 amino acids. The V end was cut by 0 bases, the J end by 6 bases, with 14 bases between. Germline V gene sequence: CDR1 KGHSH, CDR2 LQKENI. CDR3 loop: CASSPPERGVPEAFF. The CDR3 nucleotides are TGTGCCAGCTCACCACCGGAAAGGGGCGTACCTGAAGCTTTCTTT.

V and J are TRBV5-1 and TRBJ2-1; 7 nucleotides align to TRBD1. Germline-derived CDR1 and CDR2 are SGHRS and YFSETQ. The V segment lost 2 bases and the J segment 4 bases; nucleotides outside the gene matches: 9. CDR3 length: 16 amino acids. CDR3 bases: TGCGCCAGCAGCTTAGAGGGGGCCCTTCCTTACAATGAGCAGTTCTTC. Its translation: CASSLEGALPYNEQFF.

The gene calls are TRBV27 and TRBJ2-3, with D perhaps matching TRBD2 (5 bases). Germline values: CDR1 MNHEY, CDR2 SMNVEV (reference sequence). Trimming took 3 bases from V and 1 from J, leaving 17 bases between them. The length of the CDR3 is 17 residues. The CDR3 DNA follows: TGTGCCAGCAGTTTTCAACCAGGAGAGGGCGGCACAGATACGCAGTATTTT. Its translation is CASSFQPGEGGTDTQYF.

The V call is TRBV5-1, the J call TRBJ1-3, with D perhaps matching TRBD1 (5 bases). There are 17 residues in the CDR3. The germline V and J ends were trimmed by 4 bases and 0 bases, with 17 bases remaining between them. From germline, CDR1 is SGHRS and CDR2 YFSETQ. The chain's CDR3 is CASSPRQSLGSGNTIYF. CDR3 coding DNA: TGCGCCAGCAGCCCGCGACAGTCACTTGGCTCTGGAAACACCATATATTTT.

The gene calls are TRBV10-1 and TRBJ2-1, with D possibly TRBD2 on 6 matching bases. The CDR3 runs 15 residues. Trimming removed 6 bases at V and 5 bases at J, with 17 bases between. The germline CDR1 and CDR2 sequences are WNHNN and SYGVQD (reference sequence). The chain's CDR3 is CASSPGEGRDNEQFF. Here the CDR3 DNA reads TGCGCCAGCAGCCCGGGAGAGGGCCGAGACAATGAGCAGTTCTTC.

The CDR3 region is CASGWGGDTQYF. The CDR3 DNA is TGTGCCAGCGGGTGGGGGGGAGATACGCAGTATTTT. The chain links TRBV25-1 to TRBJ2-3, with 7 nucleotides matching TRBD2. Germline V gene data show CDR1 as MGHDK and CDR2 as SYGVNS. Germline trimming cut 8 bases from V and 5 bases from J; bases unmatched to any gene: 4. This CDR3 contains 12 residues.

The sample holds one count of this clone. The chain uses TRBV28 and TRBJ2-6; tentative D call: TRBD2 (5 bases). This CDR3 region has 17 residues. From germline, CDR1 is MDHEN and CDR2 SYDVKM. Trimming removed 8 bases at V and 0 bases at J, with 17 bases between. CDR3 in DNA: TGTGCCAGCTGGCCCGGGGTTGTCAGCTCTGGGGCCAACGTCCTGACTTTC. This codes for CASWPGVVSSGANVLTF.

The chain links TRBV9 to TRBJ2-1, with 10 bases identical to TRBD2. The V gene's germline CDR1 is SGDLS and CDR2 YYNGEE. V gave up 0 bases and J gave up 7 bases; unmatched junction bases: 4. The CDR3 contains 15 residues. The CDR3 sequence: CASSVGSGRSNEQFF. Written as DNA, the CDR3 is TGTGCCAGCAGCGTAGGTAGCGGGAGGAGTAATGAGCAGTTCTTC.

The chain employs TRBV7-9 and TRBJ1-2; TRBD1 agrees at 9 bases. The CDR3 runs 17 residues. Germline CDR1 reads SEHNR; CDR2 reads FQNEAQ (reference sequence). Germline trimming cut 2 bases from V and 6 bases from J; bases unmatched to any gene: 13. The CDR3 protein is CASSLRSLTGGSNGYTF. The CDR3 region has the DNA TGTGCCAGCAGCTTAAGGTCGTTAACAGGGGGCAGTAATGGCTACACCTTC.

J is TRBJ1-2 and V is TRBV19; 8 nucleotides align to TRBD1. J lost 4 bases, V lost 3 bases, and 4 bases had no gene match. Germline-derived CDR1 and CDR2 are LNHDA and SQIVND (reference sequence). The CDR3 is 14 residues long. Here the CDR3 DNA reads TGTGCCAGTAGTATGACAGGGGAGGTCTATGGCTACACCTTC. Its protein product is CASSMTGEVYGYTF.

The V call is TRBV28, the J call TRBJ1-2; 7 bases match TRBD1. Unmatched junction bases numbered 10, after V lost 2 bases and J lost 4 bases. The germline CDR1 and CDR2 sequences are MDHEN and SYDVKM. The CDR3 loop spans 16 amino acids. The CDR3 DNA reads as TGTGCCAGCAGTTTAGAAATGACAGGGTGGAGCTATGGCTACACCTTC. Protein product: CASSLEMTGWSYGYTF.

The chain uses TRBV10-2 and TRBJ1-2; the D gene is possibly TRBD1 (6 bases). Between the trimmed V and J ends, which lost 6 bases and 8 bases, there was a span of 10 bases. The V gene's germline CDR1 is WSHSY and CDR2 SAAADI. This CDR3 has 11 residues. CDR3 residues: CASSGQYGYTF. CDR3 sequence (DNA): TGCGCCAGCAGCGGACAGTACGGCTACACCTTC.

The chain carries TRBV27 and TRBJ2-3, with a tentative D call TRBD2 (5 bases). Germline lookup yields CDR1 MNHEY and CDR2 SMNVEV (reference sequence). The V and J ends lost 0 bases and 2 bases respectively, with 12 bases between them. This CDR3 is 16 amino acids long. The CDR3 region has the DNA TGTGCCAGCAGTTTATCTGCGGGCCCAGCCACAGATACGCAGTATTTT. Translated: CASSLSAGPATDTQYF.

This chain joins TRBV10-2 and TRBJ1-5, with no clear D. Trimming removed 5 bases at V and 4 bases at J, with 9 bases between. The CDR3 runs 13 residues. Germline V CDR1 and CDR2: WSHSY, SAAADI. The CDR3 sequence is CASSSGRNQPQHF. CDR3 in DNA: TGCGCCAGCAGTTCCGGTAGAAATCAGCCCCAGCATTTT.

This rearrangement joins TRBV6-4 to TRBJ1-5; D gene unclear. The CDR3 covers 15 residues. Germline values: CDR1 MRHNA, CDR2 SNTAGT. V lost 6 bases to trimming and J lost 0 bases, with 12 bases between them. Here the CDR3 reads CASSVEAVSNQPQHF. CDR3 DNA sequence: TGTGCCAGCAGCGTGGAGGCGGTTAGCAATCAGCCCCAGCATTTT.

The V call is TRBV28, the J call TRBJ1-2, with TRBD1 identical over 8 bases. The junction had 12 bases not matched to a gene; V was cut back by 3 bases and J by 3 bases. CDR3 size: 17 residues. CDR1 MDHEN and CDR2 SYDVKM come from the germline V gene. CDR3 protein: CASSFPLVQGADYGYTF. The CDR3 bases are TGTGCCAGCAGTTTTCCCCTCGTGCAGGGGGCGGACTATGGCTACACCTTC.

V gene TRBV7-6 combines with J gene TRBJ2-3; 8 bases align to TRBD1. Trimming removed 4 bases from V and 4 bases from J; junction bases left unmatched: 7. Germline V CDR1 and CDR2: SGHVS, FNYEAQ. The CDR3 has 15 residues. The CDR3 region is CASSYGRQGPDTQYF. In nucleotides, the CDR3 is TGTGCCAGCAGCTATGGCCGACAGGGGCCAGATACGCAGTATTTT.

The chain joins TRBV18 to TRBJ1-2; weak D call: TRBD1 (6 bases). Germline V gene lookup returns CDR1 KGHSH and CDR2 LQKENI. V shed 3 bases and J shed 7 bases, with 24 bases lying between them. The CDR3 covers 17 residues. CDR3 sequence: CASSPAGTLSLGLGYTF. The CDR3 coding sequence is TGTGCCAGCTCACCCGCCGGGACACTTTCCCTCGGGCTTGGCTACACCTTC.

V gene TRBV10-1 combines with J gene TRBJ1-4; perhaps TRBD1 as D (5 bases). Germline CDR1 WNHNN, CDR2 SYGVQD (reference sequence). The CDR3 length is 13 residues. V lost 8 bases and J lost 9, with 16 bases in between. The CDR3 nucleotides read TGCGCCAGCGGCCTAAGGGGCAGTCAAAAACTGTTTTTT. Its translation is CASGLRGSQKLFF.

This chain joins TRBV6-1 and TRBJ1-1; D unclear. The CDR3 consists of 14 residues. V lost 3 bases and J 0 bases, leaving 8 bases between the germline ends. CDR1 and CDR2 (germline): MNHNS, SASEGT. CDR3 in amino acids: CASSEVRMNTEAFF. As DNA, the CDR3 is TGTGCCAGCAGTGAGGTCAGGATGAACACTGAAGCTTTCTTT.

The V call is TRBV6-6, the J call TRBJ2-7, with 9 bases matching TRBD2. V dropped 0 bases and J dropped 3; count of bases not matched to a gene: 6. This CDR3 region has 16 residues. CDR1 and CDR2 (germline): MNHNY, SVGAGI (reference sequence). Here the CDR3 DNA reads TGTGCCAGCAGTTACTCAGGGCTAGCGGGAATCTACGAGCAGTACTTC. It translates to CASSYSGLAGIYEQYF.